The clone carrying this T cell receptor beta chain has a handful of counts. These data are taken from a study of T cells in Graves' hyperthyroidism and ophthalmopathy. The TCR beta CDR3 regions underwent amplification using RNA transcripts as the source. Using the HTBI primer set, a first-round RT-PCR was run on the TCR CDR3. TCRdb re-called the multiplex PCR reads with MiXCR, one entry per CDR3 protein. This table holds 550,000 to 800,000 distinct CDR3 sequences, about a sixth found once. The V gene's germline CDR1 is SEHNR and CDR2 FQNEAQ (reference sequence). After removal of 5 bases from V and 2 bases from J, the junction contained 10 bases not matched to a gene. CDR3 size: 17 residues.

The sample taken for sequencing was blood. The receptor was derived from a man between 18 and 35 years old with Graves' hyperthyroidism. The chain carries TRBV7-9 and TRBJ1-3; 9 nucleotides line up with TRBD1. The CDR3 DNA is TGTGCCAGCAGCGCCTCGGACAGGGGACTTACTGGAAACACCATATATTTT. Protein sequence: CASSASDRGLTGNTIYF.